The clone carrying this T cell receptor beta chain was seen a handful of times. V lost 10 bases and J 0 bases, leaving 13 bases between the germline ends. In germline, CDR1 is MNHGY, CDR2 SAAAGT. The CDR3 is made up of 13 amino acids. The data stem from a study of sequential checkpoint blockade in melanoma. Study-wide context: 75 to 95 pretreatment tumor DNA samples were TCRβ immunosequenced. After nivolumab or ipilimumab alone, around 20 patients had week-13 rebiopsies.

Treatment given: randomized to nivolumab then ipilimumab (arm A) or the reverse (arm B). Data came from immunoSEQ multiplex PCR; TCRdb stores just in-frame clones and leaves some out. This sample has about 2,500 clones, with 25% to 30% found just once. Source: tumor tissue (inferred from file names), taken from a patient given nivolumab and ipilimumab in sequence. The TCR comes from a human donor with melanoma. This chain uses TRBV6-8 with TRBJ2-7, with D possibly matching TRBD1 (6 bases). The CDR3 protein is CATRTVSSYEQYF. The CDR3 DNA follows: TGTGCCACAAGGACAGTGAGCTCCTACGAGCAGTACTTC.